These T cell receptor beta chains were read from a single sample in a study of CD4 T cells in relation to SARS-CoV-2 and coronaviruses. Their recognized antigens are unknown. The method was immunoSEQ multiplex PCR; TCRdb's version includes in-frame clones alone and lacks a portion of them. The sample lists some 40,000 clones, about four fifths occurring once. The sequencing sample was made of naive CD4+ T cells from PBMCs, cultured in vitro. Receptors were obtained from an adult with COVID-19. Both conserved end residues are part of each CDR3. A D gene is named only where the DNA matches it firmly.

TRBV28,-,CASSPAGAKYEQYF
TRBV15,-,CATSRDQLGSEETQYF
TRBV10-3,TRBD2,CAITPARGGNEQFF
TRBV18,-,CASSPPTGASGANVLTF
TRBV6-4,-,CASSEEADSYEQYF
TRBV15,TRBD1,CATSRGATGPPYNEQFF
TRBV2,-,CASSSEPGQNYGYTF
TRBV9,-,CASSVGGASGYTF
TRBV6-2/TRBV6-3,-,CASSYSSSNQPQHF
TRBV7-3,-,CASSSDGQETQYF
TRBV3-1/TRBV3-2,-,CASSQDLRRNRETQYF
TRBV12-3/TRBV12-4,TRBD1,CAGQGSGNTIYF
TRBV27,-,CASSYRASYEQYF
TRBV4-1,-,CASSQVLRGGVNEQYF
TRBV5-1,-,CASSVDVEVDTQYF
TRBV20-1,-,CSAQANEKLFF
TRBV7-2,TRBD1,CASSSQGSSDTQYF
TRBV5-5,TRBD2,CASSLERDDTDTQYF
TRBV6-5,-,CASSYSVAGADTEAFF
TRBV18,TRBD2,CASSPLKTSQAETQYF
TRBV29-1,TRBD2,CSVDGLAGVGLHEQYF
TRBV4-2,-,CASSQEGRAGEKLFF
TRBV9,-,CASSVLRANTGELFF
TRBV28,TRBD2,CASSSARLAGRVRLQFF
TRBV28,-,CASRPGQRTDTQYF
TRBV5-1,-,CASSFRRGPGATNEKLFF
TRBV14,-,CASSAPGWSPLHF
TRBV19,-,CASSTDGNNSPLHF
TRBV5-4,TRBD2,CASYGTSGDTDTQYF
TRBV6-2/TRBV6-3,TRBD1,CASSSPGTVANTEAFF
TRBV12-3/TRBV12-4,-,CASSFRTGELFF
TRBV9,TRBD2,CASSELLSGSGDTQYF
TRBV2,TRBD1,CATGTGHNQPQHF
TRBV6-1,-,CASSGLQLRMYNEQFF
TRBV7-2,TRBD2,CASSLRGLLAGKETQYF
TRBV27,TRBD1,CASSLQGAWTEAFF
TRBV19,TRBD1,CASSSYRGFRGEQYF
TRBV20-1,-,CSAREKGPQHF
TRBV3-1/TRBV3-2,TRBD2,CASKRASGDQETQYF
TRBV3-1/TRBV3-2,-,CASSQRGAKPYEQYF
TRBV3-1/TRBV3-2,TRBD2,CASSQWLAGGLDTGELFF
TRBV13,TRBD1,CASSRTGTGVFYGYTF
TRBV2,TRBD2,CASSETSGGKETQYF
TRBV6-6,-,CASSYRQSTDTQYF
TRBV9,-,CASSVGSTKETQYF
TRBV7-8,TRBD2,CASSSKRETSYEQYF
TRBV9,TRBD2,CASSPFGAGASYEQYF
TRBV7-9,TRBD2,CASSFPASGRTDTQYF
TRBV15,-,CATRGTLDFELFF
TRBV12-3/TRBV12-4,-,CASGGSGNTIYF
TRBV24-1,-,CATSGFPNYGYTF
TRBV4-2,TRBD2,CASSQSRRASSGGSEQYF
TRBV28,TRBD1,CASSLLGTGEGYTF
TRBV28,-,CASKKTGRVDRNQPQHF
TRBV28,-,CASSLLRPETDSNQPQHF
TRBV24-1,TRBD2,CATSDPRERSNEQFF
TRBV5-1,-,CASSLIINNEQFF